Detailed here is one T cell receptor beta chain. Per germline, CDR1 SGHRS and CDR2 YFSETQ. The CDR3 is 12 amino acids. The V and J ends lost 8 bases and 2 bases respectively, with 10 bases between them. The PCR made use of 60 Vbeta and 13 Jbeta primers. TCRdb's table, derived via immunoSEQ multiplex PCR, lists solely in-frame clones and lacks some. The table shows about 88,000 clones, with nearly 70% occurring only once. This sample is drawn from a study of cytomegalovirus exposure and HLA in healthy donors. The sequenced sample was PBMCs. The V and J genes are TRBV5-1 and TRBJ1-2; D is uncertain. The source of this sequence is a man over 45 in good health and CMV-seronegative. DNA of the CDR3: TGCGCCAGTTCTGCGAAGAACTATGGCTACACCTTC. As protein: CASSAKNYGYTF.